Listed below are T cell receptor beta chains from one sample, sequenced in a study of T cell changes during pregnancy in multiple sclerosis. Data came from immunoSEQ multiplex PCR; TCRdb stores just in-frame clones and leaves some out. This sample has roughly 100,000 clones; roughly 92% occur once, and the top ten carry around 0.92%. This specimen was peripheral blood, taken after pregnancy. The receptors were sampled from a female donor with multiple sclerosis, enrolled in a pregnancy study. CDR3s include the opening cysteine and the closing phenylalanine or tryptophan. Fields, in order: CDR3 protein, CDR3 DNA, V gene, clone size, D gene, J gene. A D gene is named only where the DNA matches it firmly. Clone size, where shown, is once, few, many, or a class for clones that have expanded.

CASSSPTGGSGYGYTF | TGTGCCAGCAGCTCCCCCACAGGGGGCAGTGGCTATGGCTACACCTTC | TRBV7-9 | - | TRBD1 | TRBJ1-2
CASSLMTQAGYEQYF | TGTGCCAGCAGCTTAATGACACAGGCCGGCTACGAGCAGTACTTC | TRBV7-2 | - | - | TRBJ2-7
CASSIDARYSNQPQHF | TGTGCCAGTAGTATAGATGCCAGGTATAGCAATCAGCCCCAGCATTTT | TRBV19 | - | - | TRBJ1-5
CASSYPPGHDNQPQHF | TGTGCCAGCAGTTACCCGCCGGGACACGACAATCAGCCCCAGCATTTT | TRBV6-6 | - | - | TRBJ1-5
CASSYWTGESYEQYF | TGTGCCAGCAGTTACTGGACAGGGGAATCCTACGAGCAGTACTTC | TRBV6-6 | - | TRBD1 | TRBJ2-7
CASSLGAGVFDNEQYF | TGCGCCAGCAGCTTGGGTGCGGGGGTTTTTGACAACGAGCAGTACTTC | TRBV5-1 | - | TRBD2 | TRBJ2-7
CASSSGQSETQYF | TGTGCCAGCAGCTCAGGACAGTCAGAGACCCAGTACTTC | TRBV2 | once | - | TRBJ2-5
CASSGTTAEAFF | TGTGCCAGTAGTGGAACGACAGCTGAAGCTTTCTTT | TRBV19 | - | - | TRBJ1-1
CASSSPPRSGEQFF | TGTGCCAGCAGTTCCCCCCCTCGTAGCGGTGAGCAGTTCTTC | TRBV27 | - | - | TRBJ2-1
CATLDRATYNEQFF | TGTGCCACCCTGGACAGGGCGACCTACAATGAGCAGTTCTTC | TRBV6-6 | - | TRBD1 | TRBJ2-1
CASSSDWDNEQFF | TGTGCCAGCTCATCGGACTGGGACAATGAGCAGTTCTTC | TRBV18 | - | - | TRBJ2-1
CASSVTSGRADTQYF | TGTGCCAGCAGTGTGACTAGCGGGAGGGCAGATACGCAGTATTTT | TRBV2 | - | TRBD2 | TRBJ2-3
CASSLWGAGETQYF | TGTGCCAGCAGTTTATGGGGAGCGGGGGAGACCCAGTACTTC | TRBV27 | - | TRBD2 | TRBJ2-5
CASSSVSNQPQHF | TGTGCCAGCAGTTCGGTTAGCAATCAGCCCCAGCATTTT | TRBV27 | - | - | TRBJ1-5
CASSQDQGANQPQHF | TGCGCCAGCAGCCAAGATCAAGGGGCGAATCAGCCCCAGCATTTT | TRBV4-3 | - | - | TRBJ1-5
CSVGQGKSGELFF | TGCAGCGTCGGACAGGGAAAAAGCGGGGAGCTGTTTTTT | TRBV29-1 | - | TRBD1 | TRBJ2-2
CASSEWGPTEAFF | TGCGCCAGCAGTGAGTGGGGGCCCACTGAAGCTTTCTTT | TRBV10-1 | - | - | TRBJ1-1
CASSLTGGDPGELFF | TGCGCCAGCAGCTTGACAGGGGGTGATCCCGGGGAGCTGTTTTTT | TRBV5-1 | - | TRBD1 | TRBJ2-2
CASSIGTSGGPTDTQYF | TGTGCCAGCAGCATCGGGACTAGCGGGGGCCCTACAGATACGCAGTATTTT | TRBV5-4 | - | TRBD2 | TRBJ2-3
CASSLRPGGNTIYF | TGTGCCAGCAGCTTACGCCCAGGGGGAAACACCATATATTTT | TRBV7-3 | - | - | TRBJ1-3
CASSSPRAGGGEQFF | TGTGCCAGCAGTTCACCCCGGGCAGGGGGCGGTGAGCAGTTCTTC | TRBV27 | - | TRBD1 | TRBJ2-1
CASSLPQGNTGELFF | TGTGCCAGCAGCCTCCCACAGGGCAACACCGGGGAGCTGTTTTTT | TRBV7-9 | few | - | TRBJ2-2
CASSASRLAVTKGNEQFF | TGTGCCAGTAGTGCCTCAAGACTAGCGGTGACCAAGGGGAATGAGCAGTTCTTC | TRBV19 | - | TRBD2 | TRBJ2-1
CASSKGIGSYEQYF | TGTGCCAGCTCGAAGGGGATCGGCTCCTACGAGCAGTACTTC | TRBV2 | - | - | TRBJ2-7
CAWSGESGRASYEQYF | TGTGCCTGGAGTGGGGAGAGCGGGAGGGCCTCGTACGAGCAGTACTTC | TRBV30 | - | TRBD2 | TRBJ2-7
CASSSIRQGENTEAFF | TGTGCCAGCAGCAGTATCCGACAGGGAGAGAACACTGAAGCTTTCTTT | TRBV21-1 | - | - | TRBJ1-1
CASSLKWGRGDTQYF | TGCGCCAGCAGCTTGAAGTGGGGGCGCGGAGATACGCAGTATTTT | TRBV5-1 | - | - | TRBJ2-3
CASRAGFWTGERLSNQPQHF | TGTGCCAGTAGGGCCGGATTTTGGACAGGAGAGCGCCTTAGCAATCAGCCCCAGCATTTT | TRBV19 | - | TRBD1 | TRBJ1-5
CASSFSQGAGELFF | TGTGCCAGCAGCTTCTCACAGGGAGCCGGGGAGCTGTTTTTT | TRBV9 | - | - | TRBJ2-2
CASSLGGADTQYF | TGTGCCAGCAGCTTAGGGGGCGCAGATACGCAGTATTTT | TRBV7-2 | - | - | TRBJ2-3
CASTSLTGTGLSYEQYF | TGTGCCAGCACTTCTCTTACCGGGACAGGGCTTTCCTACGAGCAGTACTTC | TRBV27 | - | TRBD1 | TRBJ2-7
CASSGDRGGGQETQYF | TGTGCCAGCAGCGGAGATCGCGGCGGGGGCCAAGAGACCCAGTACTTC | TRBV7-2 | - | TRBD2 | TRBJ2-5
CASSLGRANTGELFF | TGTGCCAGCAGCTTAGGGAGGGCGAACACCGGGGAGCTGTTTTTT | TRBV7-6 | once | - | TRBJ2-2
CASSLPVSTDTQYF | TGCGCCAGCAGCTTGCCCGTAAGCACAGATACGCAGTATTTT | TRBV5-1 | - | - | TRBJ2-3
CASSPHVTAGSYEQYF | TGTGCCAGCAGCCCACATGTGACCGCAGGCTCCTACGAGCAGTACTTC | TRBV9 | - | - | TRBJ2-7
CASSPGLGGELFF | TGTGCCAGCAGTCCGGGGTTGGGCGGGGAGCTGTTTTTT | TRBV6-5 | few | - | TRBJ2-2
CACHGRDGYTF | TGTGCCTGCCACGGGAGAGATGGCTACACCTTC | TRBV6-5 | - | - | TRBJ1-2
CASSIELVSVAVSYEQYF | TGTGCCAGTAGTATAGAACTAGTCTCGGTAGCGGTCTCCTACGAGCAGTACTTC | TRBV19 | - | - | TRBJ2-7
CASSVREGDTEAFF | TGTGCCAGCTCAGTCAGGGAAGGGGACACTGAAGCTTTCTTT | TRBV18 | - | - | TRBJ1-1
CASSTLLGGYTEAFF | TGTGCCAGTAGTACCCTCTTGGGGGGGTACACTGAAGCTTTCTTT | TRBV19 | - | - | TRBJ1-1
CATTALAATNEQFF | TGTGCCACCACAGCACTAGCGGCTACGAATGAGCAGTTCTTC | TRBV10-3 | - | TRBD2 | TRBJ2-1
CASTPTRLGELSNQPQHF | TGTGCCAGCACCCCCACCAGGCTAGGGGAATTAAGCAATCAGCCCCAGCATTTT | TRBV11-2 | once | - | TRBJ1-5
CAISEVPRGELFF | TGTGCCATCAGTGAAGTCCCCCGGGGGGAGCTGTTTTTT | TRBV10-3 | - | - | TRBJ2-2
CASSDFRLRGNSPLHF | TGTGCCAGCAGTGATTTCCGGTTAAGGGGCAATTCACCCCTCCACTTT | TRBV2 | - | - | TRBJ1-6
CASSQGWEAVRNTEAFF | TGCGCCAGCAGTCAGGGTTGGGAGGCGGTTAGGAACACTGAAGCTTTCTTT | TRBV23-1 | - | - | TRBJ1-1
CASSPGGHEQYF | TGTGCCAGCAGTCCAGGGGGCCACGAGCAGTACTTC | TRBV6-5 | - | TRBD1 | TRBJ2-7
CASSEGGSQPQHF | TGTGCCAGCAGTGAGGGGGGGAGTCAGCCCCAGCATTTT | TRBV6-4 | once | - | TRBJ1-5
CASSLGWGSDTQYF | TGTGCCAGCAGCTTAGGATGGGGCTCAGATACGCAGTATTTT | TRBV11-2 | - | - | TRBJ2-3
CASRRRTGGGGYTF | TGTGCCAGCAGGCGTAGGACAGGGGGCGGTGGCTACACCTTC | TRBV28 | - | TRBD1 | TRBJ1-2
CASSLQAFGTEAFF | TGTGCCAGCAGCTTACAGGCTTTTGGCACTGAAGCTTTCTTT | TRBV5-5 | - | - | TRBJ1-1